This entry features one TCR beta chain sequence. The entry originates in a study of OX40 agonist ivuxolimab in advanced cancers. Method: immunoSEQ multiplex PCR; TCRdb's copy keeps in-frame clones and lacks some. Among roughly 70,000 clones listed, just under 90% were seen once. CDR1 and CDR2 (germline): SGDLS, YYNGEE. CDR3 length: 13 residues. V was pared by 0 bases and J by 5 bases, with 9 bases between. This receptor was identified in an adult with an advanced solid tumor such as melanoma, head and neck, liver or kidney cancer. The chain uses TRBV9 and TRBJ2-7; the D call may be TRBD1 or TRBD2 (5 bases each). Material: CD4+ or CD8+ T cells sorted from blood, obtained in a trial of the OX40 agonist ivuxolimab. This chain's CDR3 is CASSVDEGNEQYF. CDR3 DNA sequence: TGTGCCAGCAGCGTAGATGAGGGGAACGAGCAGTACTTC.